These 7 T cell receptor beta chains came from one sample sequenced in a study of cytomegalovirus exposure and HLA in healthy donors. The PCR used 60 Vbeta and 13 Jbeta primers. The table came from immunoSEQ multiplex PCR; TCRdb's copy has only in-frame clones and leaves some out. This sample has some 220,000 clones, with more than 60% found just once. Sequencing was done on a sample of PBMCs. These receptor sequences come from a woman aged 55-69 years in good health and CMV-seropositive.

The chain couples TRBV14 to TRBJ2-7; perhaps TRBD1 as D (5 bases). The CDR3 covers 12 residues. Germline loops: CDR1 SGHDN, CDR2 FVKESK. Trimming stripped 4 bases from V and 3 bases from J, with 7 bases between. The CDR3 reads CASSPGLYEQYF. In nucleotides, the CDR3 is TGTGCCAGCAGCCCAGGGCTCTACGAGCAGTACTTC.

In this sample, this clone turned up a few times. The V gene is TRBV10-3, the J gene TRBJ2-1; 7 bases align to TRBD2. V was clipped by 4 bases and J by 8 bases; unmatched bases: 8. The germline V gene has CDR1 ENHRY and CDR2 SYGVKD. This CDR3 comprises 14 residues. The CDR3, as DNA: TGTGCCATCAGTGGTTGGGCGGGAGAGTATGAGCAGTTCTTC. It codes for CAISGWAGEYEQFF.

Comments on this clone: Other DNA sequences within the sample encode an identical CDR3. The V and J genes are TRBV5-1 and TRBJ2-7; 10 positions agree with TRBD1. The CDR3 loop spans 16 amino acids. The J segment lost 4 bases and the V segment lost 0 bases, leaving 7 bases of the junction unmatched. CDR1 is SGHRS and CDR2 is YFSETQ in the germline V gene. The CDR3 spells CASSLVPGTGVYEQYF. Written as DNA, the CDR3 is TGCGCCAGCAGCTTGGTCCCTGGGACAGGGGTATACGAGCAGTACTTC.

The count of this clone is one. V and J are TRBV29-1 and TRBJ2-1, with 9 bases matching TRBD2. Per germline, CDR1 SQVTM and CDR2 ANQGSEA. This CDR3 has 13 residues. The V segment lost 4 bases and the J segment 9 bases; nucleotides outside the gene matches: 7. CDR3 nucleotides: TGCAGCGTTGTTGAGACTAGCGGCCTTGAGCAGTTCTTC. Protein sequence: CSVVETSGLEQFF.

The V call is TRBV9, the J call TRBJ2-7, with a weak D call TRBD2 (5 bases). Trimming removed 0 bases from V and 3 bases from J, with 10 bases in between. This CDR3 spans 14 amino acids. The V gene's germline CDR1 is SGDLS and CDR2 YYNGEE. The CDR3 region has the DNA TGTGCCAGCAGCGTAGGTCGAGGGAACTACGAGCAGTACTTC. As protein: CASSVGRGNYEQYF. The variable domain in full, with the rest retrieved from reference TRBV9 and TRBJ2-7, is DSGVTQTPKHLITATGQRVTLRCSPRSGDLSVYWYQQSLDQGLQFLIQYYNGEERAKGNILERFSAQQFPDLHSELNLSSLELGDSALYFCASSVGRGNYEQYFGPGTRLTVT.

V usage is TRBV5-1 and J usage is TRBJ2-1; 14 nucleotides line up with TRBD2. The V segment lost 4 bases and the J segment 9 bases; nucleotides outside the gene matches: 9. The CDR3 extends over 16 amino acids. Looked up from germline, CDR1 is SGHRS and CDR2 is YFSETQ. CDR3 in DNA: TGCGCCAGCAGCCCTCAGGGACTAGCGGGAGCTGGTGAGCAGTTCTTC. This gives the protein CASSPQGLAGAGEQFF.

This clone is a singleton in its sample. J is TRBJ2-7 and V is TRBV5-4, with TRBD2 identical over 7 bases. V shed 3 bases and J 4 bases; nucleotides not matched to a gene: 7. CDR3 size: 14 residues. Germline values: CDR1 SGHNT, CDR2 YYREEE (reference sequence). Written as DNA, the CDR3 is TGTGCCAGCAGCTCCGGGGCGGGAGAGTACGAGCAGTACTTC. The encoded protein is CASSSGAGEYEQYF.